This paragraph covers one TCR beta chain sequence. The antigen remains undetermined. This sample was taken from a study of shared clonotypes between healthy human individuals. Study context: CD4 naive cells filled three plates per donor, CD4 memory three, CD8 naive two and CD8 memory one. General study results and limits: The study drew on few donors, limiting represented genetic and exposure-history diversity. The generation probabilities recorded for non-shared clonotypes fell below those of clonotypes shared by all four donors.

Naive CD8 cells lacked CD45RO, underwent positive selection for CCR7 and left out terminally differentiated effector memory CD45RA+ cells. Trimming cost V 8 bases and J 0 bases, with 5 bases left between them. Per the germline V gene, CDR1 is MNHEY and CDR2 is SMNVEV (reference sequence). CDR3 size: 11 residues. Using immunoSEQ multiplex PCR, the repertoire was profiled, and TCRdb retains in-frame clones only, with some absent. Of about 2.1 million clones listed, 90% to 95% are singletons. This chain joins TRBV27 and TRBJ2-7, with D unclear. The sequenced sample was naive CD8+ T cells from PBMCs. This sequence originates from a man aged 18 to 30 in good health. Some clones in this sample may be carry-over from other donors' samples. In nucleotides, the CDR3 is TGTGCCAGCGGCCGCTCCTACGAGCAGTACTTC. Protein product: CASGRSYEQYF.